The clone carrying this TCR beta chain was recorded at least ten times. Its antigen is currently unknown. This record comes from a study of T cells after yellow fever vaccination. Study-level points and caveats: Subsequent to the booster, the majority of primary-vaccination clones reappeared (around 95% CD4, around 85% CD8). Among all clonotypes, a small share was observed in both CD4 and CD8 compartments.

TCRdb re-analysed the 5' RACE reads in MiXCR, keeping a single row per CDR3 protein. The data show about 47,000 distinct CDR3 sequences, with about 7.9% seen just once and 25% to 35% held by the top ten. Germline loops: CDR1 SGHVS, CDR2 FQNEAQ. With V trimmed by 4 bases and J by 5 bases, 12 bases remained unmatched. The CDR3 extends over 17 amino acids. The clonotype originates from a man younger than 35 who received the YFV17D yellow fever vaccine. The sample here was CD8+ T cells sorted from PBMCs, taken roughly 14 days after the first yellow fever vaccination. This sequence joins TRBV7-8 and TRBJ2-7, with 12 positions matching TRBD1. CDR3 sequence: CASSSGTGGVSIHEQYF. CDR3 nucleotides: TGTGCCAGCAGCTCCGGGACAGGGGGCGTTTCTATCCACGAGCAGTACTTC.